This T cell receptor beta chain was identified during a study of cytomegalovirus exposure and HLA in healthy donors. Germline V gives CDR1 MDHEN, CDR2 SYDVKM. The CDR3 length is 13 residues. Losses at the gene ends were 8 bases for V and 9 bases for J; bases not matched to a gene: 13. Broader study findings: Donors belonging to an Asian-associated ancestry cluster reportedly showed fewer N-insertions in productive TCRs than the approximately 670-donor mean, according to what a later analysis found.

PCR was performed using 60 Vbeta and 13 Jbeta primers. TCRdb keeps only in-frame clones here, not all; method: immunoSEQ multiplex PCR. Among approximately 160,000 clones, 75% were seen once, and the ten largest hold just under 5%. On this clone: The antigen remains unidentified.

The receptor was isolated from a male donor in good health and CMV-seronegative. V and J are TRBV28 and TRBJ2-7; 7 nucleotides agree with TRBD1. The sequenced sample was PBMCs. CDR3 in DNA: TGTGCCAGCCGGACAGGTTCTCTTGAGGGGCAGTACTTC. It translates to CASRTGSLEGQYF.